The 3 T cell receptor delta chains below were found in one sample sequenced in a study of Vδ1+ human thymocytes. Study conclusions and caveats: Thymic TRG and TRD repertoires appeared highly polyclonal.

The template was reverse-transcribed extracted RNA. The CDR3 regions were amplified by multiplex PCR from V-gene primers to a constant-region primer. TCRdb re-called the multiplex PCR reads via CATT. The sample lists about 75,000 delta-chain clones, around 35% seen once, with about 0.26% in the top ten. The antigens these receptors bind are not known. The sequenced material came from Vdelta1+ gamma-delta thymocytes from the thymus. The subset here: FACS-sorted CD3+ TCRalphabeta- TCRVdelta1+ TCRVdelta2- thymocytes. The receptor set was obtained from a boy younger than two who had congenital heart surgery.

This clone has a handful of counts. The chain combines TRDV1 with TRDJ1; tentative D call: TRDD2 (6 bases). V was shortened by 0 bases and J by 1 base, with 12 bases between the two germline ends. CDR1 is TSWWSYY, CDR2 QGS, per germline. The CDR3 covers 16 residues. The CDR3 loop is CALGELRPSLTDKLIF. CDR3 in DNA: TGTGCTCTTGGGGAACTCCGGCCTTCCCTCACCGATAAACTCATCTTT.

The V and J genes are TRDV1 and TRDJ1; 12 bases agree with TRDD3. CDR3 length equals 21 residues. Germline V gives CDR1 TSWWSYY, CDR2 QGS. With V trimmed by 0 bases and J by 0 bases, 14 bases remained unmatched. This CDR3 reads CALGELSYPLLGDTHTDKLIF. The CDR3 bases are TGTGCTCTTGGGGAACTTTCCTACCCTTTACTGGGGGATACCCACACCGATAAACTCATCTTT.

This clone appeared a single time. This chain connects TRDV2 to TRDJ1, with 9 bases aligning to TRDD3. The germline V gene encodes CDR1 GEAIGNYY and CDR2 EKD. V lost 5 bases to trimming and J lost 6 bases; unmatched junction nucleotides: 27. This CDR3 contains 20 residues. CDR3 region: CACAGLSTTFRGIPAYKLIF. The CDR3 region has the DNA TGTGCCTGTGCCGGACTCTCTACTACGTTCCGGGGGATACCCGCCTATAAACTCATCTTT.